A selection of T cell receptor beta chains follows, all from one sample in a study of blood T cell repertoires in COVID-19. Profiled with immunoSEQ multiplex PCR; TCRdb holds only in-frame clones, not every one. The sample holds tens of thousands of clones, approximately 90% seen once. Sequencing was performed on peripheral blood. Receptors originate from a woman older than 75 with active COVID-19. CDR3s include the opening cysteine and the closing phenylalanine or tryptophan.

j_call,v_call,cdr3_aa
TRBJ1-4,TRBV2,CARGRGGEKLFF
TRBJ1-2,TRBV5-8,CASSLATGPGYTF
TRBJ2-5,TRBV5-1,CASSSGLAGSGETQYF
TRBJ2-5,TRBV4-1,CASSQRQGQETQYF
TRBJ2-5,TRBV6-5,CASSIGGSETQYF
TRBJ1-5,TRBV7-2,CASSPHPTGGQPQHF
TRBJ1-1,TRBV4-2,CASSQGAGAFF
TRBJ1-3,TRBV3-1/TRBV3-2,CASSQEQPSGNTIYF
TRBJ1-2,TRBV27,CASSLRTGSGGYTF
TRBJ2-5,TRBV19,CASSFDRAGQETQYF
TRBJ2-7,TRBV6-6,CASRSPQGVGSYEQYF
TRBJ2-7,TRBV27,CASSPRLAGVDEQYF
TRBJ2-5,TRBV7-2,CASTPISGGAETQYF
TRBJ2-1,TRBV7-9,CASSRLTSGGFEQFF
TRBJ1-2,TRBV6-1,CASSAWTGGENYGYTF
TRBJ2-3,TRBV7-2,CASSLARTSGGSDTQYF
TRBJ1-1,TRBV5-1,CASSLDRAGGTEAFF
TRBJ1-2,TRBV5-4,CASSYFGGAGYTF
TRBJ1-5,TRBV10-3,CAISERGLSNQPQHF
TRBJ2-1,TRBV6-1,CASSEMDSANEQFF
TRBJ2-5,TRBV27,CASSFETPGLAGGLRETQYF
TRBJ2-7,TRBV11-2,CASSLKLGGNDYEQYF
TRBJ1-2,TRBV7-9,CASSPGGGGWANYGYTF
TRBJ1-1,TRBV13,CASSFTGRFTEAFF
TRBJ2-4,TRBV7-2,CASSLSGTVNIQYF
TRBJ1-5,TRBV5-6,CASSLGTGEYQPQHF
TRBJ2-5,TRBV10-3,CAISEREVETQYF
TRBJ1-4,TRBV18,CASSPTTATNEKLFF
TRBJ1-1,TRBV7-8,CASSLPGLSPEAFF